This is a list of T cell receptor beta chains from one sample in a study of cytomegalovirus exposure and HLA in healthy donors. The assay was immunoSEQ multiplex PCR, and TCRdb's table has in-frame clones only and misses some. Found here are about 130,000 clones, around 76% of them singletons; the top ten hold about 13%. The source material was PBMCs. All receptors come from a woman between 55 and 75 years old in good health and CMV-seropositive. The CDR3 runs from the conserved cysteine through the conserved F or W. Fields, in order: CDR3 protein, CDR3 DNA, J gene, V gene, clone size, D gene. The D gene is left open where the match is weak. Size is stated for part of the rows, as once, few or many counts, or as a class when the clone is expanded.

CASSPRGTTQETQYF | TGTGCCAGCAGTCCTAGGGGGACTACGCAAGAGACCCAGTACTTC | TRBJ2-5 | TRBV2 | few | -
CASSEARTLSGNTIYF | TGTGCCAGCAGTGAAGCGCGGACACTCTCTGGAAACACCATATATTTT | TRBJ1-3 | TRBV2 | - | -
CASSLAGTGDYEQYF | TGCGCCAGCAGCTTGGCCGGGACAGGGGACTACGAGCAGTACTTC | TRBJ2-7 | TRBV5-1 | - | TRBD1
CAWNVGTVNYGYTF | TGTGCCTGGAATGTCGGTACAGTTAACTATGGCTACACCTTC | TRBJ1-2 | TRBV30 | - | -
CASSEVRGPYGYTF | TGTGCCAGCAGTGAAGTCAGGGGCCCCTATGGCTACACCTTC | TRBJ1-2 | TRBV6-1 | - | -
CASSPPSGGRRGEAFF | TGCGCCAGCAGCCCCCCCTCGGGGGGGAGACGGGGTGAAGCTTTCTTT | TRBJ1-1 | TRBV4-1 | - | -
CASSGWGGSYEQYF | TGTGCCAGCAGTGGATGGGGGGGCTCCTACGAGCAGTACTTC | TRBJ2-7 | TRBV2 | - | TRBD2
CSVRRRDRLYEQYF | TGCAGCGTGCGTCGTCGGGACAGGCTTTACGAGCAGTACTTC | TRBJ2-7 | TRBV29-1 | - | TRBD1
CASSLRLSGGADTQYF | TGTGCCAGCAGTTTACGCCTTAGCGGGGGGGCAGATACGCAGTATTTT | TRBJ2-3 | TRBV7-6 | - | TRBD2
CASSEITEAFF | TGTGCCAGCTCAGAGATAACTGAAGCTTTCTTT | TRBJ1-1 | TRBV18 | once | -
CASSSPGDGNYGYTF | TGTGCCAGCAGCTCCCCAGGGGATGGTAACTATGGCTACACCTTC | TRBJ1-2 | TRBV7-9 | few | -
CASSPGTGVHGYTF | TGTGCCAGCAGTCCCGGGACAGGGGTGCATGGCTACACCTTC | TRBJ1-2 | TRBV27 | - | TRBD1
CASSLVQSAMQRYEQFF | TGTGCCAGCAGCTTGGTGCAATCCGCCATGCAGCGGTATGAGCAGTTCTTC | TRBJ2-1 | TRBV5-5 | - | -
CASSLEGATDTQYF | TGCGCCAGCAGCTTGGAGGGGGCCACAGATACGCAGTATTTT | TRBJ2-3 | TRBV5-1 | few | TRBD1
CASSQGDRALYQETQYF | TGCGCCAGCAGCCAAGGTGACAGGGCCCTGTACCAAGAGACCCAGTACTTC | TRBJ2-5 | TRBV4-1 | - | TRBD1